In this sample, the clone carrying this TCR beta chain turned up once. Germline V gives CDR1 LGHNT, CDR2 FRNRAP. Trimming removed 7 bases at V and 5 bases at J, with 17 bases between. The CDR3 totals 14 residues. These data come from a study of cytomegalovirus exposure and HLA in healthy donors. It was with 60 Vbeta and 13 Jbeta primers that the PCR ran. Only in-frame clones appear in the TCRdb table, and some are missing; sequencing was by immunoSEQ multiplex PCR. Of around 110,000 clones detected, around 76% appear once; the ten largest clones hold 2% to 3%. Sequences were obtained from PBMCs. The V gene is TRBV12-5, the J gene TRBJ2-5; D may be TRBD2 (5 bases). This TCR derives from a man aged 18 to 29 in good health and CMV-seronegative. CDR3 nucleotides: TGTGCTAGTGCCCTGGGATGGAGGATCGAGACCCAGTACTTC. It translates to CASALGWRIETQYF.